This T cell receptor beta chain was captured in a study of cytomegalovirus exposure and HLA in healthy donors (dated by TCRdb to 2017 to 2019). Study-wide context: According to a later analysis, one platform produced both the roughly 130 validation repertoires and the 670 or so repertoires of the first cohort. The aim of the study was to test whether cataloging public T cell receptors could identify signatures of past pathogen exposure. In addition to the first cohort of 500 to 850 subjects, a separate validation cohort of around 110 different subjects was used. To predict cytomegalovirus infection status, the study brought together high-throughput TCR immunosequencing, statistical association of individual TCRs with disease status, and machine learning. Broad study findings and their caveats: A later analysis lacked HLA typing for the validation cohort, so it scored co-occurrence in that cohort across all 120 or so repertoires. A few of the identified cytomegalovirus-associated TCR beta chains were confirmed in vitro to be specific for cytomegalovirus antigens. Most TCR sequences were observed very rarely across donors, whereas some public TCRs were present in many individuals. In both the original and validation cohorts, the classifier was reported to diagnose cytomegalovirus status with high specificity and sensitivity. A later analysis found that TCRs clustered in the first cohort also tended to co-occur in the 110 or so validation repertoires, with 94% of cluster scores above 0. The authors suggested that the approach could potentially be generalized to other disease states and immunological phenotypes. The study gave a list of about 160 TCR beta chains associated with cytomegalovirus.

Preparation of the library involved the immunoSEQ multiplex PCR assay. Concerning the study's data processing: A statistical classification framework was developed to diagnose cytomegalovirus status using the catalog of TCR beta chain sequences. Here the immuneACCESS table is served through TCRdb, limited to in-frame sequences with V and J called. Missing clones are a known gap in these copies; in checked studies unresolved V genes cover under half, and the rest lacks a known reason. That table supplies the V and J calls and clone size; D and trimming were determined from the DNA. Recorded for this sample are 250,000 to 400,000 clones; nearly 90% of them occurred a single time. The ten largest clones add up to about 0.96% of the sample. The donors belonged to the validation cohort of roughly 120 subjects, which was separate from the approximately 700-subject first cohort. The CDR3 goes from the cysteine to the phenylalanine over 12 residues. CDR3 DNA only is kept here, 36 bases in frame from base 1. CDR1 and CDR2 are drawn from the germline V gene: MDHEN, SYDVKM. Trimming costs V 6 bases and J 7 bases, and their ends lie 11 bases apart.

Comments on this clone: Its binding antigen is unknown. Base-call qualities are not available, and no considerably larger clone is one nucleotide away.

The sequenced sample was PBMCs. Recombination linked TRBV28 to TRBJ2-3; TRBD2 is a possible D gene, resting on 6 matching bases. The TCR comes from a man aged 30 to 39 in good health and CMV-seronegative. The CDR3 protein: CASSSGLNTQYF. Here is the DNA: TGTGCCAGCAGCTCGGGACTGAATACGCAGTATTTT.